The rows below give T cell receptor beta chains drawn from one sample of a study of cytomegalovirus exposure and HLA in healthy donors. Sequenced by immunoSEQ multiplex PCR; TCRdb stores in-frame clones only, minus some. Found here are some 130,000 clones, approximately 79% of them singletons; the top ten hold 6.5% to 8%. Sequenced: PBMCs. Source of these receptors: a man aged 35 to 55 in good health and CMV-seropositive. The CDR3 runs from the conserved cysteine through the conserved F or W. Fields, in order: CDR3 protein, CDR3 DNA, J gene, V gene, clone size, D gene. The D gene is left open where the match is weak. Some rows mark clone size as missing; the rest say once, few, many or name a class of expanded clone.

CASSYRATGETQYF,TGTGCCAGCAGCTATCGTGCGACTGGAGAGACCCAGTACTTC,TRBJ2-5,TRBV28,NA,NA
CASSFGPTNSPLHF,TGTGCCAGCAGCTTTGGGCCTACTAATTCACCCCTCCACTTT,TRBJ1-6,TRBV11-2,NA,NA
CASSLAPDTQYF,TGTGCCAGCAGCTTAGCCCCGGATACGCAGTATTTT,TRBJ2-3,TRBV11-2,NA,NA
CASSIEAGSSYEQYF,TGTGCCAGTAGTATAGAGGCGGGGAGCTCCTACGAGCAGTACTTC,TRBJ2-7,TRBV19,NA,NA
CAISREGSGTDTQYF,TGTGCCATCTCCCGGGAGGGGAGCGGCACAGATACGCAGTATTTT,TRBJ2-3,TRBV10-3,few,TRBD2
CASSPWTGRKSPYF,TGTGCCAGCAGCCCGTGGACTGGGAGGAAGTCCCCGTACTTC,TRBJ2-7,TRBV5-6,few,NA
CASSLTGTGELFF,TGTGCCAGCAGCTTAACCGGCACCGGGGAGCTGTTTTTT,TRBJ2-2,TRBV7-3,NA,NA
CAISESGGAGEKLFF,TGTGCCATCAGTGAGTCGGGTGGCGCGGGTGAAAAACTGTTTTTT,TRBJ1-4,TRBV10-3,NA,NA
CASSLPGTGPYGYTF,TGTGCCAGCAGCTTACCGGGGACAGGGCCCTATGGCTACACCTTC,TRBJ1-2,TRBV11-2,NA,TRBD1
CASSLDAGYFYEQYF,TGCGCCAGCAGCTTGGACGCAGGGTACTTCTACGAGCAGTACTTC,TRBJ2-7,TRBV5-1,NA,NA
CASSYQGQEYYEQYF,TGTGCCAGCAGTTACCAAGGACAGGAATACTACGAGCAGTACTTC,TRBJ2-7,TRBV6-5,NA,TRBD1
CASSSGLGGFAIYF,TGTGCCAGCAGTTCCGGGCTCGGGGGGTTCGCCATATATTTT,TRBJ1-3,TRBV6-6,NA,NA
CASSQYVAGGGSLAKNIQYF,TGTGCCAGCAGCCAATATGTAGCGGGGGGGGGTTCCCTAGCCAAAAACATTCAGTACTTC,TRBJ2-4,TRBV4-2,NA,TRBD2
CSSSLVDRRSYEQYF,TGTTCCAGCAGCTTAGTGGACAGGAGATCCTACGAGCAGTACTTC,TRBJ2-7,TRBV7-9,few,TRBD1
CATSRRQGISYGYTF,TGTGCCACCAGCAGAAGGCAGGGGATTTCCTATGGCTACACCTTC,TRBJ1-2,TRBV15,NA,NA
CASSVADRGLAGNTIYF,TGTGCCAGCAGCGTAGCTGACAGGGGGCTTGCCGGAAACACCATATATTTT,TRBJ1-3,TRBV9,few,TRBD1
CASSSRGPGELFF,TGTGCCAGCAGCTCCAGGGGGCCCGGGGAGCTGTTTTTT,TRBJ2-2,TRBV21-1,few,NA
CASGDRGIETQYF,TGCGCCAGCGGGGACAGGGGAATCGAGACCCAGTACTTC,TRBJ2-5,TRBV10-1,NA,TRBD1
CASSNTGVTSTDTQYF,TGTGCCAGCAGTAATACAGGGGTAACAAGCACAGATACGCAGTATTTT,TRBJ2-3,TRBV27,NA,TRBD1
CASSPRQGWDTEAFF,TGTGCCAGCTCACCAAGACAGGGCTGGGACACTGAAGCTTTCTTT,TRBJ1-1,TRBV18,NA,TRBD1
CASSGAGTGNEKLFF,TGTGCCAGCAGTGGGGCCGGGACAGGGAATGAAAAACTGTTTTTT,TRBJ1-4,TRBV28,NA,TRBD1
CASSFGIGNTIYF,TGTGCCAGCAGCTTCGGGATCGGAAACACCATATATTTT,TRBJ1-3,TRBV5-6,NA,NA
CASTSEGEQYF,TGTGCCAGCACCTCGGAGGGGGAGCAGTACTTC,TRBJ2-7,TRBV28,few,NA
CASSFRQGWYGYTF,TGTGCCAGCAGTTTCAGGCAGGGATGGTATGGCTACACCTTC,TRBJ1-2,TRBV28,NA,NA
CASSFPWGTGGTGELFF,TGTGCCAGCAGCTTTCCGTGGGGGACAGGGGGGACCGGGGAGCTGTTTTTT,TRBJ2-2,TRBV7-9,NA,TRBD1
CSVMIELSSDTQYF,TGCAGCGTCATGATTGAGTTAAGTTCAGATACGCAGTATTTT,TRBJ2-3,TRBV29-1,few,NA
CSVDRYNEQFF,TGCAGCGTCGACAGGTACAATGAGCAGTTCTTC,TRBJ2-1,TRBV29-1,NA,NA
CASSQDVRGWKDTQYF,TGTGCCAGCAGCCAAGATGTTCGGGGGTGGAAGGATACGCAGTATTTT,TRBJ2-3,TRBV14,NA,NA
CASSQGLAGDTQYF,TGTGCCAGCAGCCAGGGACTAGCGGGAGATACGCAGTATTTT,TRBJ2-3,TRBV7-3,NA,TRBD2
CASSLGGQSYGYTF,TGCGCCAGCAGCTTGGGGGGACAGAGCTATGGCTACACCTTC,TRBJ1-2,TRBV5-1,NA,TRBD1
CASSLSDGRPRREQYF,TGTGCCAGCAGTTTATCGGACGGCCGCCCCAGGAGGGAGCAGTACTTC,TRBJ2-7,TRBV27,NA,NA
CASSEGYFSYEQYF,TGTGCCAGCAGTGAAGGCTATTTTTCCTACGAGCAGTACTTC,TRBJ2-7,TRBV2,few,NA
CASSSQQGWGETQYF,TGTGCCAGCAGCTCCCAACAGGGGTGGGGGGAGACCCAGTACTTC,TRBJ2-5,TRBV7-2,NA,TRBD1
CAAGGNTEAFF,TGTGCGGCGGGGGGGAACACTGAAGCTTTCTTT,TRBJ1-1,TRBV28,NA,NA